These T cell receptor beta chains were read from a single sample in a study of cytomegalovirus exposure and HLA in healthy donors. Clones were read by immunoSEQ multiplex PCR, and TCRdb kept only the in-frame ones, dropping some. The table has under 200,000 clones, around 88% seen once; the top ten hold roughly 1.7%. The sample was PBMCs. These receptors were collected from a middle-aged man in good health and CMV-seropositive. Each CDR3 is given with its conserved first and last residue. D genes are given only for firm matches. Clone sizes are given selectively: once, few, many, or a class where the clone is expanded.

. TRBJ2-5 TRBV6-5 . TGTGCCAGCAGTTTAGTGTACCAAGAGACCCAGTACTTC CASSLVYQETQYF
few TRBJ2-7 TRBV5-6 TRBD1 TGTGCCAGCAGCTTGGGACAGGGGGCCACCTACGAGCAGTACTTC CASSLGQGATYEQYF
. TRBJ2-7 TRBV9 . TGTGCCAGCAGCGTAATGGCAGGGCTCCCCTACGAGCAGTACTTC CASSVMAGLPYEQYF
once TRBJ2-2 TRBV28 TRBD1 TGTGCCAGCAGTCCATTGGGACAGAGAACCGGGGAGCTGTTTTTT CASSPLGQRTGELFF
. TRBJ2-7 TRBV4-3 TRBD1 TGCGCCAGCAGCCAAGTCCAACAGGGGTTGGGCGAGCAGTACTTC CASSQVQQGLGEQYF
. TRBJ1-1 TRBV28 . TGTGCCAGCAGTTTGGCAGGGATCGGGGGCACTGAAGCTTTCTTT CASSLAGIGGTEAFF
. TRBJ1-1 TRBV14 . TGTGCCAGCAGCCCGTGGGCGACGAACACTGAAGCTTTCTTT CASSPWATNTEAFF
. TRBJ2-7 TRBV11-2 . TGTGCCAGCAGCTTAAATACCGGCTCCTACGAGCAGTACTTC CASSLNTGSYEQYF
. TRBJ1-1 TRBV2 TRBD1 TGTGCCAGCAGTGGGGGACAGGGTGTGTATGCTTTCTTT CASSGGQGVYAFF
. TRBJ1-2 TRBV10-2 TRBD1 TGCGCCAGCAGTGAGTCTGGGACAGCCCGTGGCTACACCTTC CASSESGTARGYTF
. TRBJ1-2 TRBV29-1 . TGCAGCGTTACAGGCACTAACTATGGCTACACCTTC CSVTGTNYGYTF
. TRBJ2-2 TRBV2 . TGTGCCAGCAGCGCCGCTTTGAGGGCCACCGGGGAGCTGTTTTTT CASSAALRATGELFF
. TRBJ2-3 TRBV7-2 . TGTGCCAGCAGCTTAGCACCTAGCCGAGGGGATACGCAGTATTTT CASSLAPSRGDTQYF
. TRBJ1-2 TRBV27 . TGTGCCAGCAGTTTGACAGAAGATATAAAGGGGTATGGCTACACCTTC CASSLTEDIKGYGYTF
. TRBJ1-5 TRBV2 . TGTGCCAGCAGTGAATTCATTCAGCCCCAGCATTTT CASSEFIQPQHF
. TRBJ1-1 TRBV6-1 TRBD1 TGTGCCAGCATCGGGACAGGGGCCTCTGAAGCTTTCTTT CASIGTGASEAFF
. TRBJ2-2 TRBV18 . TGTGCCAGCTCACCAGGATGGCAGGGGACCACCGGGGAGCTGTTTTTT CASSPGWQGTTGELFF
. TRBJ1-5 TRBV27 TRBD1 TGTGCCAGCAGTGCCAGTCGAGGGGCACAGGGGGTGCGCAATCAGCCCCAGCATTTT CASSASRGAQGVRNQPQHF
. TRBJ2-7 TRBV5-1 TRBD1 TGCGCCAGCAGGCTGCGAGCAGGGACAGGGGACGTCTACGAGCAGTACTTC CASRLRAGTGDVYEQYF
once TRBJ2-6 TRBV6-1 TRBD2 TGTGCCAGCAGTGGACCTAGCGGCCCATCTGGGGCCAACGGCCTGACTTTC CASSGPSGPSGANGLTF
. TRBJ2-2 TRBV7-2 . TGTGCCAGCAGCTTTATCGTATCGAACACCGGGGAGCTGTTTTTT CASSFIVSNTGELFF
. TRBJ1-3 TRBV4-3 . TGCGCCAGCAGCCAAGACCAGACAGCGTACTCTGGAAACACCATATATTTT CASSQDQTAYSGNTIYF
few TRBJ2-2 TRBV7-7 TRBD2 TGTGCCAGCAGCTTGGGGGAGGGCGGGGAGCTGTTTTTT CASSLGEGGELFF